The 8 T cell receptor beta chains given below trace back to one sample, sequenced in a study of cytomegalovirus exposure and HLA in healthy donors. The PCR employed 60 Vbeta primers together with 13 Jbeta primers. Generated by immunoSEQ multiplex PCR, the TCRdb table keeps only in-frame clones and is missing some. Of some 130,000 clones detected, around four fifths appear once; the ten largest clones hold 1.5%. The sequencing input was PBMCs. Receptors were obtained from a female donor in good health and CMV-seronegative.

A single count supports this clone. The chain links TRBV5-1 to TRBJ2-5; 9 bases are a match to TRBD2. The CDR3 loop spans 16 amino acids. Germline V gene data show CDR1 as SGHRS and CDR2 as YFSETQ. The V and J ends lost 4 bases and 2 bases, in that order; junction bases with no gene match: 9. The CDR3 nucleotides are TGCGCCAGCAGCCCCTCCCTAGCGGGGCGGCAAGAGACCCAGTACTTC. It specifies CASSPSLAGRQETQYF.

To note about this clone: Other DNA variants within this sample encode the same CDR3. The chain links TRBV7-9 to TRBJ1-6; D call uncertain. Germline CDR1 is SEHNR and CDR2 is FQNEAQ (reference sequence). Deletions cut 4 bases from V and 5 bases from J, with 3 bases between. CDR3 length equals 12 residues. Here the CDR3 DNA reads TGTGCCAGCAGCTCGGATAATTCACCCCTCCACTTT. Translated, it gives CASSSDNSPLHF.

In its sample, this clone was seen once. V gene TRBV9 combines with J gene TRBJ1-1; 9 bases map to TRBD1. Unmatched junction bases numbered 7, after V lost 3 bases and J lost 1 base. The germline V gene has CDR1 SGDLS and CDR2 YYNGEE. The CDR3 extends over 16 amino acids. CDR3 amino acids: CASSAGQGQGNTEAFF. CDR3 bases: TGTGCCAGCAGCGCGGGACAGGGTCAAGGGAACACTGAAGCTTTCTTT.

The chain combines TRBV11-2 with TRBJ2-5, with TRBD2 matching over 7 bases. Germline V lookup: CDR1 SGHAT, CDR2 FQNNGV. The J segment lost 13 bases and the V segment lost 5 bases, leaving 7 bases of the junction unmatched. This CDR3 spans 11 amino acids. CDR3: CASSRGVTWYF. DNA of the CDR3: TGTGCCAGCAGCCGGGGGGTAACCTGGTACTTC.

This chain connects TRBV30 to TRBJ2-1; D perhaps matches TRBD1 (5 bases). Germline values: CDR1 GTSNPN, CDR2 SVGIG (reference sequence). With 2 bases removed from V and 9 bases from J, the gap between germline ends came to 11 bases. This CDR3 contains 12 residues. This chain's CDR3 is CAWSRGSVEQFF. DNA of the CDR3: TGTGCCTGGAGTAGGGGTTCGGTTGAGCAGTTCTTC.

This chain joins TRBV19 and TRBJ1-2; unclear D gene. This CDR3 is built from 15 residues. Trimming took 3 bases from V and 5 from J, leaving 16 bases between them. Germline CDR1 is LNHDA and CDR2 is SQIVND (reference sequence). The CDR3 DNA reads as TGTGCCAGTAGTATTCAGACACCTACCCAATATGGCTACACCTTC. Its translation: CASSIQTPTQYGYTF.

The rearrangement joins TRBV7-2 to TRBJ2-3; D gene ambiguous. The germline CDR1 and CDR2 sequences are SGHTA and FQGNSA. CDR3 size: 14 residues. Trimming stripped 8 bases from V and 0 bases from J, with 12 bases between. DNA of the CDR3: TGTGCCAGCGCGGAACGTATGAGCACAGATACGCAGTATTTT. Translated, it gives CASAERMSTDTQYF. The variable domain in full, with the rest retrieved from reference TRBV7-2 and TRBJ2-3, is GAGVSQSPSNKVTEKGKDVELRCDPISGHTALYWYRQSLGQGLEFLIYFQGNSAPDKSGLPSDRFSAERTGGSVSTLTIQRTQQEDSAVYLCASAERMSTDTQYFGPGTRLTVL.

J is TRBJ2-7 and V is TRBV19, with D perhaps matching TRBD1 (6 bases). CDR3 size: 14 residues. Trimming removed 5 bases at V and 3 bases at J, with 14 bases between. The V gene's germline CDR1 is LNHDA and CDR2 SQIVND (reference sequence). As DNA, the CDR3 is TGTGCCAGTAGTCCAACCGGGACAAGCTACGAGCAGTACTTC. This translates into CASSPTGTSYEQYF.